Listed here are 11 T cell receptor beta chains from one sample, sequenced in a study of PD-L1 blockade in urothelial cancer. TCRdb keeps only in-frame clones here, not all; method: immunoSEQ multiplex PCR. Among about 80,000 clones listed, around 87% were seen once. This specimen was PBMCs, taken around atezolizumab (anti-PD-L1) treatment. These TCRs come from a woman aged 70-85 years with urothelial cancer.

This clone is a singleton in its sample. This chain links TRBV7-6 with TRBJ1-3; TRBD1 matches 10 bases. Germline CDR1 SGHVS, CDR2 FNYEAQ. V was clipped by 4 bases and J by 4 bases; unmatched bases: 7. The CDR3 is 16 residues long. Here the CDR3 DNA reads TGTGCCAGCAGCTCCTCGACAGGGGGCTTAGGAAACACCATATATTTT. This gives the protein CASSSSTGGLGNTIYF.

This sequence joins TRBV6-5 and TRBJ2-7, with D perhaps matching TRBD1 (6 bases). The germline V gene has CDR1 MNHEY and CDR2 SVGAGI. V was shortened by 7 bases and J by 1 base, with 11 bases between the two germline ends. The CDR3 totals 13 residues. This CDR3 reads CASTLTGSYEQYF. DNA for the CDR3: TGTGCCAGCACCCTGACAGGTTCCTACGAGCAGTACTTC.

The rearrangement uses TRBV18 and TRBJ2-7, with TRBD2 as a possible D gene (7 bases). The CDR3 spans 14 residues. Looked up from germline, CDR1 is KGHSH and CDR2 is LQKENI. Deletions cut 3 bases from V and 5 bases from J, with 14 bases between. CDR3 sequence reads: CASSPLRGADEQYF. CDR3 DNA sequence: TGTGCCAGCTCACCCCTCCGGGGGGCGGACGAGCAGTACTTC.

The chain links TRBV30 to TRBJ1-3; possibly TRBD1 for D (6 bases). V shed 1 base and J shed 2 bases, with 15 bases lying between them. The CDR3 covers 16 residues. Looked up from germline, CDR1 is GTSNPN and CDR2 is SVGIG (reference sequence). CDR3 protein: CAWSANRGHTGNTIYF. CDR3 coding DNA: TGTGCCTGGAGTGCTAACCGGGGACATACTGGAAACACCATATATTTT. Filled out from reference TRBV30 and TRBJ1-3, the complete variable domain reads SQTIHQWPATLVQPVGSPLSLECTVEGTSNPNLYWYRQAAGRGLQLLFYSVGIGQISSEVPQNLSASRPQDRQFILSSKKLLLSDSGFYLCAWSANRGHTGNTIYFGEGSWLTVV.

The chain combines TRBV15 with TRBJ2-3; TRBD2 matches at 9 bases. With 3 bases clipped from V and 2 bases from J, the junction kept 3 bases outside the gene matches. This CDR3 is built from 15 residues. The germline gives CDR1 LNHNV, CDR2 YYDKDF (reference sequence). CDR3 bases: TGTGCCACCAGCAGGACTAGCGGCTACACAGATACGCAGTATTTT. This translates into CATSRTSGYTDTQYF.

This chain connects TRBV25-1 to TRBJ2-7; D is unresolved. The CDR3 spans 11 residues. V gave up 7 bases and J gave up 0 bases, with 4 bases separating them. CDR1 and CDR2 (germline): MGHDK, SYGVNS. The CDR3 protein is CASTLSYEQYF. In DNA, the CDR3 is TGTGCCAGCACCCTCTCCTACGAGCAGTACTTC.

The chain combines TRBV7-2 with TRBJ1-2; 7 bases map to TRBD1. Germline V lookup: CDR1 SGHTA, CDR2 FQGNSA. J was trimmed by 0 bases and V by 5 bases; bases with no gene match: 12. The CDR3 loop spans 17 amino acids. The CDR3 spells CASSINPRTGTNYGYTF. The CDR3 region has the DNA TGTGCCAGCAGCATCAACCCCCGGACAGGAACTAACTATGGCTACACCTTC. Variable domain in full (rest from reference TRBV7-2 and TRBJ1-2): GAGVSQSPSNKVTEKGKDVELRCDPISGHTALYWYRQSLGQGLEFLIYFQGNSAPDKSGLPSDRFSAERTGGSVSTLTIQRTQQEDSAVYLCASSINPRTGTNYGYTFGSGTRLTVV.

This clone was detected only a few times. The chain is built from TRBV5-5 and TRBJ2-5; D unresolved. Germline CDR1 SGHKS, CDR2 YYEKEE (reference sequence). V gave up 4 bases and J gave up 7 bases, with 17 bases separating them. The CDR3 consists of 14 residues. The CDR3 here is CASSLSSPFGTQYF. The CDR3 DNA reads TGTGCCAGCAGCCTTTCTTCACCTTTCGGGACCCAGTACTTC.

The chain recombines TRBV7-9 with TRBJ1-5, with D possibly matching TRBD1 (5 bases). The germline V gene encodes CDR1 SEHNR and CDR2 FQNEAQ (reference sequence). The CDR3 loop spans 14 amino acids. V was trimmed by 1 base and J by 3 bases, leaving 7 bases between them. As DNA, the CDR3 is TGTGCCAGCAGCTTAGGACAGAACAATCAGCCCCAGCATTTT. Its protein product is CASSLGQNNQPQHF.

This chain joins TRBV28 and TRBJ1-2; D ambiguous. V was pared by 7 bases and J by 0 bases, with 12 bases between. CDR1 is MDHEN and CDR2 is SYDVKM in the germline V gene. This CDR3 has 14 amino acids. As DNA, the CDR3 is TGTGCCAGCACCCAACAGTATACTAACTATGGCTACACCTTC. Translated, it gives CASTQQYTNYGYTF.

The CDR3: CASSLGTGVAGELFF. CDR3 DNA: TGCGCCAGCAGCCTTGGGACAGGGGTCGCAGGGGAGCTGTTTTTT. V is TRBV5-1 and J is TRBJ2-2; 10 nucleotides align to TRBD1. After removal of 4 bases from V and 8 bases from J, the junction contained 8 bases not matched to a gene. From germline, CDR1 is SGHRS and CDR2 YFSETQ. CDR3 length: 15 amino acids.